The rows below give T cell receptor beta chains drawn from one sample of a study of blood T cell repertoires in COVID-19. Method: immunoSEQ multiplex PCR; TCRdb's copy keeps in-frame clones and lacks some. The sample has 120,000 to 150,000 clones, 75% to 90% seen once; the top ten hold roughly 3%. Sequencing was done on a sample of peripheral blood. The source of these receptors is a woman between 55 and 75 years old with active COVID-19. CDR3s include the opening cysteine and the closing phenylalanine or tryptophan.

j_gene	v_gene	CDR3aa
TRBJ1-1	TRBV7-8	CASSFWTGRGTEAFF
TRBJ2-3	TRBV9	CASSPSRVVVDTQYF
TRBJ2-2	TRBV7-8	CASSLVIGGGELFF
TRBJ2-3	TRBV6-2/TRBV6-3	CASSYSQTSADTQYF
TRBJ2-3	TRBV4-2	CASSQGTSGLSDTQYF
TRBJ1-2	TRBV30	CAWSPPRTGGLSHYGYTF
TRBJ2-1	TRBV27	CASSPSGRWGNEQFF
TRBJ2-1	TRBV9	CASSHSREAVNNEQFF
TRBJ2-7	TRBV7-9	CASSLQGYEQYF
TRBJ1-4	TRBV30	CAWSRQSNEKLFF
TRBJ2-1	TRBV7-9	CASSTEASGQFF
TRBJ1-1	TRBV10-3	CAISESTGGKTEAFF
TRBJ1-5	TRBV25-1	CASSASGNQPQHF
TRBJ1-1	TRBV10-1	CASSSDSEAFF
TRBJ1-1	TRBV15	CATSRDGTRNTEAFF
TRBJ1-2	TRBV18	CASSPPRVHGYTF
TRBJ1-5	TRBV10-3	CAISEDPGMRPQHF
TRBJ2-7	TRBV18	CASSPTRGEGEQYF
TRBJ1-4	TRBV4-2	CASSPYSEKLFF
TRBJ1-2	TRBV15	CATSRDGQGGYGYTF
TRBJ2-2	TRBV6-6	CASSLGLAGTGELFF
TRBJ2-7	TRBV3-1/TRBV3-2	CASSLDDRFYYEQYF
TRBJ1-1	TRBV6-6	CASRPGPRGTEAFF
TRBJ2-1	TRBV5-4	CASSLGYFSGRSRGNEQFF
TRBJ1-2	TRBV28	CASSSTGTGYNYGYTF
TRBJ1-1	TRBV6-4	CASSIEANTEAFF
TRBJ2-7	TRBV28	CASSFYWDRGAEQYF
TRBJ1-5	TRBV4-2	CASSPESHSNQPQHF
TRBJ2-1	TRBV9	CASSPPSGRNLEQFF
TRBJ2-7	TRBV19	CASSIVGGSYEQYF
TRBJ2-1	TRBV18	CASSPPQGTEQFF
TRBJ1-1	TRBV7-9	CASSLGQNTEAFF
TRBJ2-7	TRBV5-5	CASSLGGTGTGEQYF
TRBJ1-3	TRBV5-1	CASSNALVGNTIYF
TRBJ2-5	TRBV6-5	CASTRAGGLQETQYF
TRBJ1-4	TRBV19	CASSRTKAGSGTANEKLFF
TRBJ2-5	TRBV19	CASSPSTGETQYF
TRBJ1-2	TRBV5-6	CASSFRGYYTF
TRBJ2-1	TRBV7-3	CASSLGLAVFNEQFF
TRBJ1-2	TRBV14	CASSRGAGGYTF
TRBJ2-3	TRBV6-2/TRBV6-3	CASSLFSTDTQYF
TRBJ1-4	TRBV4-3	CASSPDRSATNEKLFF